This record looks at one T cell receptor (beta chain) sequence and its context. The CDR3 sequence is 18 residues long. With V trimmed by 4 bases and J by 0 bases, 10 bases remained unmatched. Germline lookup yields CDR1 SGHDT and CDR2 YYEEEE. The data were taken from a study of T cell changes during pregnancy in multiple sclerosis. Clones were read by immunoSEQ multiplex PCR, and TCRdb kept only the in-frame ones, dropping some. The sample shows about 80,000 clones, 94% of them seen only once. This TCR was sampled from a female donor in good health, enrolled as a control in a pregnancy study. The rearrangement links TRBV5-6 to TRBJ1-5, with 10 positions matching TRBD1. The source material was peripheral blood, sampled in the second trimester of pregnancy. CDR3 in DNA: TGTGCCAGCAGCACGAGACAGGGGGCCGAATATAGCAATCAGCCCCAGCATTTT. Its protein is CASSTRQGAEYSNQPQHF.